This passage covers 5 T cell receptor beta chains from one sample sequenced in a study of cytomegalovirus exposure and HLA in healthy donors. PCR employed 60 Vbeta and 13 Jbeta primers. Assay: immunoSEQ multiplex PCR; the TCRdb copy retains only in-frame clones and omits some. The sample has some 150,000 clones; 79% are singletons. Sequencing was done on a sample of PBMCs. All receptors derive from a man in his forties in good health and CMV-seronegative.

The chain is built from TRBV13 and TRBJ2-4; TRBD2 agrees at 11 bases. The CDR3 covers 16 residues. Trimming removed 4 bases from V and 4 bases from J; junction bases left unmatched: 6. Germline V gene sequence: CDR1 PRHDT, CDR2 FYEKMQ (reference sequence). The CDR3 is CASSSGLAGDKNIQYF. Written as DNA, the CDR3 is TGTGCCAGCAGCTCCGGACTAGCGGGCGATAAAAACATTCAGTACTTC. Full variable domain (missing parts from reference TRBV13 and TRBJ2-4): AAGVIQSPRHLIKEKRETATLKCYPIPRHDTVYWYQQGPGQDPQFLISFYEKMQSDKGSIPDRFSAQQFSDYHSELNMSSLELGDSALYFCASSSGLAGDKNIQYFGAGTRLSVL.

The rearrangement links TRBV10-3 to TRBJ1-1; D unclear. Germline V CDR1 and CDR2: ENHRY, SYGVKD. Trimming shortened V by 0 bases and J by 0 bases, and 5 bases separated the two germline ends. The CDR3 consists of 14 residues. In DNA form, the CDR3 reads TGTGCCATCAGTGAGTCGAGGATGAACACTGAAGCTTTCTTT. It encodes CAISESRMNTEAFF.

This sequence joins TRBV28 and TRBJ2-2; possibly TRBD1 for D (7 bases). The germline V gene encodes CDR1 MDHEN and CDR2 SYDVKM. This CDR3 region has 14 residues. Trimming removed 6 bases from V and 6 bases from J, with 14 bases in between. CDR3 residues: CASRAGGWAGELFF. CDR3 nucleotides: TGTGCCAGCAGGGCAGGGGGGTGGGCCGGGGAGCTGTTTTTT.

This chain joins TRBV2 and TRBJ2-3; TRBD2 might be the D (6 bases). Germline lookup yields CDR1 SNHLY and CDR2 FYNNEI. The germline V and J ends were trimmed by 5 bases and 0 bases, with 9 bases remaining between them. The CDR3 runs 14 residues. This CDR3 reads CASSSGPSTDTQYF. CDR3 sequence (DNA): TGTGCCAGCAGTAGCGGGCCCAGCACAGATACGCAGTATTTT. Full variable domain (outside the CDR3, taken from reference TRBV2 and TRBJ2-3): EPEVTQTPSHQVTQMGQEVILRCVPISNHLYFYWYRQILGQKVEFLVSFYNNEISEKSEIFDDQFSVERPDGSNFTLKIRSTKLEDSAMYFCASSSGPSTDTQYFGPGTRLTVL.

This clone was picked up one time. The chain links TRBV5-1 to TRBJ2-5, with TRBD1 matching over 8 bases. Germline V gives CDR1 SGHRS, CDR2 YFSETQ. The CDR3 length is 15 residues. V dropped 0 bases and J dropped 0; count of bases not matched to a gene: 1. The CDR3 sequence: CASSLGQGYQETQYF. The CDR3, as DNA: TGCGCCAGCAGCTTGGGACAGGGGTACCAAGAGACCCAGTACTTC. Full variable domain (remainder filled in from reference TRBV5-1 and TRBJ2-5): KAGVTQTPRYLIKTRGQQVTLSCSPISGHRSVSWYQQTPGQGLQFLFEYFSETQRNKGNFPGRFSGRQFSNSRSEMNVSTLELGDSALYLCASSLGQGYQETQYFGPGTRLLVL.